The rows below give T cell receptor beta chains drawn from one sample of a study of chemoradiotherapy in HPV16-positive cancers. Some clones are missing from TCRdb's copy, which holds only in-frame ones; the method was immunoSEQ multiplex PCR. The data show some 4,600 clones, with 90% seen just once and around 2.9% held by the top ten. The sample was taken from a patient who underwent chemoradiotherapy. These receptors were collected from a human donor with HPV-associated anogenital cancer. Both conserved end residues are part of each CDR3. The D gene is left open where the match is weak. Clone size, where shown, is once, few, many, or a class for clones that have expanded.

J gene: TRBJ2-7; clone size: once; V gene: TRBV6-6; D gene: .; CDR3 DNA: TGTGCCAGCAGAAAAACAGGGTCTCGGTCCTACGAGCAGTACTTC; CDR3 protein: CASRKTGSRSYEQYF
J gene: TRBJ2-7; clone size: .; V gene: TRBV20-1; D gene: .; CDR3 DNA: TGCAGTGCCCACGGTCCCTACGAGCAGTACTTC; CDR3 protein: CSAHGPYEQYF
J gene: TRBJ2-7; clone size: .; V gene: TRBV13; D gene: .; CDR3 DNA: TGTGCCAGCAGCACCCTTTACGAGCAGTACTTC; CDR3 protein: CASSTLYEQYF
J gene: TRBJ1-2; clone size: .; V gene: TRBV6-1; D gene: TRBD1; CDR3 DNA: TGTGCCAGCAGTCGGACAGGGGGGAACTATGGCTACACCTTC; CDR3 protein: CASSRTGGNYGYTF
J gene: TRBJ2-3; clone size: .; V gene: TRBV2; D gene: TRBD2; CDR3 DNA: TGTGCCAGCAGTGACCTAGCGGGAACTAGCACAGATACGCAGTATTTT; CDR3 protein: CASSDLAGTSTDTQYF
J gene: TRBJ2-2; clone size: .; V gene: TRBV15; D gene: TRBD2; CDR3 DNA: TGTGCCACCAGCAGAGAAGGGGGAGGACTAGCGGGAGCTACCGGGGAGCTGTTTTTT; CDR3 protein: CATSREGGGLAGATGELFF
J gene: TRBJ1-1; clone size: few; V gene: TRBV30; D gene: .; CDR3 DNA: TGTGCCTGGAGAGTTACAGGTGAAGCTTTCTTT; CDR3 protein: CAWRVTGEAFF
J gene: TRBJ2-3; clone size: .; V gene: TRBV27; D gene: TRBD2; CDR3 DNA: TGTGCCAGCAGTTCCCTCCCCCTAGCGGGAGCCACCCACACAGATACGCAGTATTTT; CDR3 protein: CASSSLPLAGATHTDTQYF
J gene: TRBJ2-5; clone size: .; V gene: TRBV14; D gene: .; CDR3 DNA: TGTGCCAGCAGCCAAAAGACAGAACAAGAGACCCAGTACTTC; CDR3 protein: CASSQKTEQETQYF
J gene: TRBJ2-7; clone size: .; V gene: TRBV11-1; D gene: .; CDR3 DNA: TGTGCCAGCAGCTCCAGGGGTAGCGCCGCCTACGAGCAGTACTTC; CDR3 protein: CASSSRGSAAYEQYF
J gene: TRBJ1-4; clone size: .; V gene: TRBV11-3; D gene: TRBD1; CDR3 DNA: TGTGCCAGCAGCCCCGGGACAGGGAGGACGGCTGGCAATGAAAAACTGTTTTTT; CDR3 protein: CASSPGTGRTAGNEKLFF
J gene: TRBJ2-7; clone size: .; V gene: TRBV7-7; D gene: .; CDR3 DNA: TGTGCTAGCAGCTTAGCACGGCTCTCCTACGAGCAGTACTTC; CDR3 protein: CASSLARLSYEQYF
J gene: TRBJ2-2; clone size: .; V gene: TRBV19; D gene: .; CDR3 DNA: TGTGCCAGTACGGTCGGGCCGTGGGGATTCACGGGGGAGCTGTTTTTT; CDR3 protein: CASTVGPWGFTGELFF
J gene: TRBJ1-2; clone size: once; V gene: TRBV11-3; D gene: .; CDR3 DNA: TGTGCCAGCAGCTTACCCGCAGGGGCGGGGTACACCTTC; CDR3 protein: CASSLPAGAGYTF
J gene: TRBJ1-1; clone size: .; V gene: TRBV14; D gene: .; CDR3 DNA: TGTGCCAGCAGCCAAGGAGGGAGCTGGGGGGCTGAAGCTTTCTTT; CDR3 protein: CASSQGGSWGAEAFF
J gene: TRBJ2-1; clone size: .; V gene: TRBV27; D gene: TRBD2; CDR3 DNA: TGTGCCAGCAGTCCCCCCAGACTAGCGGGACGGTTCGATGAGCAGTTCTTC; CDR3 protein: CASSPPRLAGRFDEQFF
J gene: TRBJ2-3; clone size: .; V gene: TRBV6-1; D gene: TRBD2; CDR3 DNA: TGTGCCAGCAGTGAACTAGCGGGAGACACAGATACGCAGTATTTT; CDR3 protein: CASSELAGDTDTQYF
J gene: TRBJ1-2; clone size: .; V gene: TRBV30; D gene: .; CDR3 DNA: TGTGCCTGGAGCAAACCCCCAGGGCTTTCTGGCTACACCTTC; CDR3 protein: CAWSKPPGLSGYTF